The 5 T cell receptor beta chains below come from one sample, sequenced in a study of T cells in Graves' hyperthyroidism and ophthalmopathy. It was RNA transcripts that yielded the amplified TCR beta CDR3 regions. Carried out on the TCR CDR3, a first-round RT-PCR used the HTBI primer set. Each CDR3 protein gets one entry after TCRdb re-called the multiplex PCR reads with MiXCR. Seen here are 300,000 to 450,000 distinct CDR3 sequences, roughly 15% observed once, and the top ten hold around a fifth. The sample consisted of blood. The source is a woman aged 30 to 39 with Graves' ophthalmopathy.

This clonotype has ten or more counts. The CDR3: CAWSVTLLGEQYF. The CDR3 DNA follows: TGTGCCTGGAGTGTAACTCTCCTAGGCGAGCAGTACTTC. This sequence joins TRBV30 and TRBJ2-7; D ambiguous. Deletions cut 0 bases from V and 6 bases from J, with 12 bases between. CDR1 is GTSNPN and CDR2 is SVGIG in the germline V gene (reference sequence). The CDR3 spans 13 residues.

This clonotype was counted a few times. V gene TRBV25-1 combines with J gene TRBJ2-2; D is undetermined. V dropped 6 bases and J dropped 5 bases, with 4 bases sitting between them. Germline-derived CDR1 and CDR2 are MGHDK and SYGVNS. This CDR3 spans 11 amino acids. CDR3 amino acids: CASRQTGELFF. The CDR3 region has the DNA TGTGCCAGCAGACAAACCGGGGAGCTGTTTTTT.

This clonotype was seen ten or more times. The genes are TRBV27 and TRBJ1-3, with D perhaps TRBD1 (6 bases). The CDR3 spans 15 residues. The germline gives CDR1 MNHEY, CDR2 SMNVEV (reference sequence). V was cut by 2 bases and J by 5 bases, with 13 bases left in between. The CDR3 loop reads CASSLTGSKRNTIYF. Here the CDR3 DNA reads TGTGCCAGCAGTTTAACAGGGAGTAAGAGAAACACCATATATTTT.

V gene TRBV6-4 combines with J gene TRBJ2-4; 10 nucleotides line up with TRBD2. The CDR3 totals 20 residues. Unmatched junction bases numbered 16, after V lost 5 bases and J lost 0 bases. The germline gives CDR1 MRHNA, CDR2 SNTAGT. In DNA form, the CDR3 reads TGTGCCAGCAGTTACAGTACCCAGCGGGGGGGCTTACTAGCCAAAAACATTCAGTACTTC. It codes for CASSYSTQRGGLLAKNIQYF.

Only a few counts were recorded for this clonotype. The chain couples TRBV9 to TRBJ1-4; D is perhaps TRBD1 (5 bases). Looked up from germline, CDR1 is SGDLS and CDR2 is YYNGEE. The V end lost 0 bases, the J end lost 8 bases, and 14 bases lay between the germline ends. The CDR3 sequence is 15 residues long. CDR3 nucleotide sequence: TGTGCCAGCAGCGTAGATAGAGGGGTCGGGGAAAAACTGTTTTTT. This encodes CASSVDRGVGEKLFF.